This T cell receptor (beta chain) comes out of a study of vaccination effects on CD4 cells after COVID-19. General study results and limits: Researchers report that only 1 of 255 vaccine-induced clones in healthy vaccinees cross-reacted with common cold coronaviruses. Marked clonal contraction of infection- and vaccine-induced clones was seen late after vaccination.

Germline V gives CDR1 SGHRS, CDR2 YFSETQ. The CDR3 covers 14 residues. With 0 bases removed from V and 2 bases from J, the gap between germline ends came to 6 bases. Viral peptide pool expansion of antigen-specific CD4+ T cells preceded sequencing in the ViraFEST assay. Isolation of CD4+ T cells took place after 10 days of culture. Neither prior SARS-CoV-2 infection nor positive nucleocapsid antibodies were present in the vaccine recipients. Researchers reported culturing two million PBMC in each well, adding approximately 10 IU/ml IL-2 and 10 ug/ml peptides. TCRdb keeps only in-frame clones here, not all; method: immunoSEQ multiplex PCR. Seen here are just under 75,000 clones, around 79% observed once, and the top ten hold 2.5% to 3%. Concerning this clone itself: The antigen is unknown.

The chain employs TRBV5-1 and TRBJ1-5; D gene unclear. Specimen: CD4+ T cells from PBMCs cultured with HCoV-NL63 spike peptides, collected before COVID-19 vaccination. This TCR came from a human donor who received a COVID-19 vaccine. The CDR3 here is CASSLGSGNQPQHF. The CDR3 coding sequence is TGCGCCAGCAGCTTGGGGAGCGGCAATCAGCCCCAGCATTTT.